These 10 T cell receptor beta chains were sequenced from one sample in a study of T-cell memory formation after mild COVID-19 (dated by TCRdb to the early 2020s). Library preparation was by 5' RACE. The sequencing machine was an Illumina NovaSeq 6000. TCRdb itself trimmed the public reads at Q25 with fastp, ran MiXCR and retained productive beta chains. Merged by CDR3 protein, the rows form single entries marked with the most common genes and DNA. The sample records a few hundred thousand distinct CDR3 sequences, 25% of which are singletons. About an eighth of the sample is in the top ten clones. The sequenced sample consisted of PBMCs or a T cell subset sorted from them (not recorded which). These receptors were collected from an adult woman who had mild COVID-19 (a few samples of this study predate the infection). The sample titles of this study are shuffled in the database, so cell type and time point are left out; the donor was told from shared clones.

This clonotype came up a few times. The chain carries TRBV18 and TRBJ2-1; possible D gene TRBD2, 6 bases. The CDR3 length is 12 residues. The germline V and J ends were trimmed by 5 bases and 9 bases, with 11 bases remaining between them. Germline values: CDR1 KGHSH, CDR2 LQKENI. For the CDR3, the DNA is TGTGCCAGCTCATCGGGACTCCCTGAGCAGTTCTTC. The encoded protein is CASSSGLPEQFF.

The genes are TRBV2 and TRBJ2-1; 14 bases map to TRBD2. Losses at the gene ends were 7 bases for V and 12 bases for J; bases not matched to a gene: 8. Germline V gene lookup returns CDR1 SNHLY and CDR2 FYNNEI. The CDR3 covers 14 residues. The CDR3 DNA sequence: TGTGCCAGCAACGGACTAGCGGGGGGAATCCGGCAGTTCTTC. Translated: CASNGLAGGIRQFF.

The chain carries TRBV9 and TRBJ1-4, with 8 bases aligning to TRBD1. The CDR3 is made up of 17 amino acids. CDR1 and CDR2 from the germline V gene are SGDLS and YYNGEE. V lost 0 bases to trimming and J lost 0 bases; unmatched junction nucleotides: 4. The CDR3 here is CASSVGGTGATNEKLFF. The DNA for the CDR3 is TGTGCCAGCAGCGTAGGGGGGACAGGAGCAACTAATGAAAAACTGTTTTTT.

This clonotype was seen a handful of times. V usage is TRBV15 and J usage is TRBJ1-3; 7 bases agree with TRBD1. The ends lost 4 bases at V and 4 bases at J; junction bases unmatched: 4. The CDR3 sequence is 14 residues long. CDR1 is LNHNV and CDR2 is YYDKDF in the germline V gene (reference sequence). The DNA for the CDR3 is TGTGCCACCAGCACAGACAGGGCGGGAAACACCATATATTTT. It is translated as CATSTDRAGNTIYF.

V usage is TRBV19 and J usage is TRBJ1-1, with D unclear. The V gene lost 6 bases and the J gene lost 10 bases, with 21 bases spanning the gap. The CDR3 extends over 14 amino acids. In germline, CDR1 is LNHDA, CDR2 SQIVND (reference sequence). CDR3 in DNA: TGTGCCAGTAGCTTCGACCCCTTGGGAGGAATAGCTTTCTTT. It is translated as CASSFDPLGGIAFF.

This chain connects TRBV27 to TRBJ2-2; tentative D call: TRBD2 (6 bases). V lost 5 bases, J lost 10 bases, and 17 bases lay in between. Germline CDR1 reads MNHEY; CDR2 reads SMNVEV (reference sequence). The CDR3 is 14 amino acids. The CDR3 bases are TGTGCCAGCAGTACTCGACTAGGAGGGGAGGAGCTGTTTTTT. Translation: CASSTRLGGEELFF.

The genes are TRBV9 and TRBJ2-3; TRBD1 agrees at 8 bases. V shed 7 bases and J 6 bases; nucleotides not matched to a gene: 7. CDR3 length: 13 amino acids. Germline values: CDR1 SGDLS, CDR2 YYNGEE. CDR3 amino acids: CASGQGGSDTQYF. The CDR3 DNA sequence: TGTGCCAGCGGACAGGGAGGTTCGGATACGCAGTATTTT.

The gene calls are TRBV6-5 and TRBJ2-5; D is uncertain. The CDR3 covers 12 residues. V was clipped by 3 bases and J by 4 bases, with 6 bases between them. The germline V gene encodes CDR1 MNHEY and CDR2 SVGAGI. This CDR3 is CASSYVGETQYF. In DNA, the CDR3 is TGTGCCAGCAGTTATGTCGGAGAGACCCAGTACTTC.

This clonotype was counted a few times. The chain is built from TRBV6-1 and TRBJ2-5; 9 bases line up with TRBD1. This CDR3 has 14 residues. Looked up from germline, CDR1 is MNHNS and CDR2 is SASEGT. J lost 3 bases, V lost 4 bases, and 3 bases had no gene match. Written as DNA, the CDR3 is TGTGCCAGCAGTGGACAGGGGGGTGAAGAGACCCAGTACTTC. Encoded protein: CASSGQGGEETQYF.

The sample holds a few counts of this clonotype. The CDR3 here is CASSRSLATDTQYF. The CDR3 DNA is TGTGCCAGCAGCCGATCACTAGCTACAGATACGCAGTATTTT. The chain employs TRBV7-9 and TRBJ2-3, with D tentatively TRBD2 (6 bases). CDR3 size: 14 residues. The V end lost 5 bases, the J end lost 3 bases, and 12 bases lay between the germline ends. Per the germline V gene, CDR1 is SEHNR and CDR2 is FQNEAQ (reference sequence).